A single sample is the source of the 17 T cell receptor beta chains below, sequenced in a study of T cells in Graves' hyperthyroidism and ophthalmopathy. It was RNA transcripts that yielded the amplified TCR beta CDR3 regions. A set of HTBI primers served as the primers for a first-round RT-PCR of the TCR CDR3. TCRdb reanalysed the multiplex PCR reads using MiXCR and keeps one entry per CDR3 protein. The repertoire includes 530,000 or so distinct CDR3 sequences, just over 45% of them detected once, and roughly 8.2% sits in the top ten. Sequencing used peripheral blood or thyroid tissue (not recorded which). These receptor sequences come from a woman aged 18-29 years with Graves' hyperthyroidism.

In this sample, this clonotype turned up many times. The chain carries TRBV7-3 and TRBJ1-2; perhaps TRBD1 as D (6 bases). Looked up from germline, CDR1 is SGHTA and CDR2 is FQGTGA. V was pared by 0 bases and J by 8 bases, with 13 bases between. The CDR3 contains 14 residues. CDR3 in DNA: TGTGCCAGCAGCTTAACCCCCAGGGGTGAGGGCTACACCTTC. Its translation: CASSLTPRGEGYTF.

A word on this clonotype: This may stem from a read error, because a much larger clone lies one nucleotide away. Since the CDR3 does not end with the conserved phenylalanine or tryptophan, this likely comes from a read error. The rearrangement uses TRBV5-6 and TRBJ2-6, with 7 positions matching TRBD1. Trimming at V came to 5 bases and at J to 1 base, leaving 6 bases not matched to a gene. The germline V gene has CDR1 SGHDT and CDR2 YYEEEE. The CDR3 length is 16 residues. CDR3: CASSQTGWSGANVLTI. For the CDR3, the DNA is TGTGCCAGCAGTCAGACAGGGTGGTCTGGGGCCAACGTCCTGACTATC.

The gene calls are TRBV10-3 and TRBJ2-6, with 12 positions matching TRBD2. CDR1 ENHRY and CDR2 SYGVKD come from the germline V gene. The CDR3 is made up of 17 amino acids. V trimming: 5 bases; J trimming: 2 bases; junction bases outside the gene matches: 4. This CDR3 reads CAISPGLAGAGANVLTF. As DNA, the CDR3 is TGTGCCATCAGTCCGGGACTAGCGGGCGCTGGGGCCAACGTCCTGACTTTC.

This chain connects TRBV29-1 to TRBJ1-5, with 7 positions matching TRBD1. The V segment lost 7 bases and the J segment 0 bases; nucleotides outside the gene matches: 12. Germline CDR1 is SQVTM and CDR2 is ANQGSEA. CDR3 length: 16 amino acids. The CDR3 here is CSARQGGSYSNQPQHF. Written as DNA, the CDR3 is TGCAGCGCTAGACAGGGAGGGTCTTATAGCAATCAGCCCCAGCATTTT.

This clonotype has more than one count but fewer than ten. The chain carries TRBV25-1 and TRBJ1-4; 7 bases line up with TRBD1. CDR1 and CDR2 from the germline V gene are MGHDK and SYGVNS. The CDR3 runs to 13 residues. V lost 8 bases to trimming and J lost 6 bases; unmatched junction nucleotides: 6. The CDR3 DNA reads TGTGCCAGCTTGGTAGGGACAGATGAAAAACTGTTTTTT. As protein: CASLVGTDEKLFF.

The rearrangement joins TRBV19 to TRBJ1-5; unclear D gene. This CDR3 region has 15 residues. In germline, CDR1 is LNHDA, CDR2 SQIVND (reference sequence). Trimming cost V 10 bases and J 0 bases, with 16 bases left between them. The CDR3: CANTRTGNSNQPQHF. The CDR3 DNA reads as TGTGCCAATACCAGGACGGGGAATAGCAATCAGCCCCAGCATTTT. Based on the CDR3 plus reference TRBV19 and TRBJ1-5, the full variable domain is DGGITQSPKYLFRKEGQNVTLSCEQNLNHDAMYWYRQDPGQGLRLIYYSQIVNDFQKGDIAEGYSVSREKKESFPLTVTSAQKNPTAFYLCANTRTGNSNQPQHFGDGTRLSIL.

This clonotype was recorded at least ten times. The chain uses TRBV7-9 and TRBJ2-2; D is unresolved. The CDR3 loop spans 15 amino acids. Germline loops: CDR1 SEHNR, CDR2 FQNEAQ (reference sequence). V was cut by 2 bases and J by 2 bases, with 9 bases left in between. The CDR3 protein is CASSLQLFNTGELFF. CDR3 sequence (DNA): TGTGCCAGCAGCTTACAATTGTTTAACACCGGGGAGCTGTTTTTT.

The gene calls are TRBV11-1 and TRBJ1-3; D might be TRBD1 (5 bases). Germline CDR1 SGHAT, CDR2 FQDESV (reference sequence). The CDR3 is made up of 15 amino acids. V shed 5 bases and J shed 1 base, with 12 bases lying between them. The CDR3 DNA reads TGTGCCAGCAGCGCTACGGGGGGGTCTGGAAACACCATATATTTT. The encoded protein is CASSATGGSGNTIYF.

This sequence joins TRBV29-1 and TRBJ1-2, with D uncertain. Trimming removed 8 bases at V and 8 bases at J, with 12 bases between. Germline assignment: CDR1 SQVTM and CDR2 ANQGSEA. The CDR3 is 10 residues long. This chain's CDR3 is CSLGGEGYTF. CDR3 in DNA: TGCAGCTTAGGCGGGGAAGGCTACACCTTC.

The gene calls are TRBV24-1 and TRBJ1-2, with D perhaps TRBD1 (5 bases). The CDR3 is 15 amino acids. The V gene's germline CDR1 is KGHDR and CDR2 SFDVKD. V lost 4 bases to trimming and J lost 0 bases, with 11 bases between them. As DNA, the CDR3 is TGTGCCACCAGTGACGAGACAGTGACTAACTATGGCTACACCTTC. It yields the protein CATSDETVTNYGYTF.

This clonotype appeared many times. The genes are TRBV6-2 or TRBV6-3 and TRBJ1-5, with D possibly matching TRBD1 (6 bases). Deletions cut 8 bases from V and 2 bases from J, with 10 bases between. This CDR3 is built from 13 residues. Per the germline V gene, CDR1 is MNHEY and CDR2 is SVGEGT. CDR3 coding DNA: TGTGCCAGCCGGGGGGCGCGCAATCAGCCCCAGCATTTT. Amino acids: CASRGARNQPQHF.

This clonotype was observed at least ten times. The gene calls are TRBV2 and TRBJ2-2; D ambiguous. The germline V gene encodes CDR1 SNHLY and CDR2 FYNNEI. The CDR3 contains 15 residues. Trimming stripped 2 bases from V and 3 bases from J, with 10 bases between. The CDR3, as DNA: TGTGCCAGCAGTGAATGGGGTTTATACACCGGGGAGCTGTTTTTT. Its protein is CASSEWGLYTGELFF.

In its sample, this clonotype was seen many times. CDR3 sequence: CASYGREAAGYTF. CDR3 in DNA: TGTGCCTCTTACGGCAGGGAGGCGGCGGGCTACACCTTC. The chain recombines TRBV30 with TRBJ1-2; possible D gene TRBD1, 5 bases. V was pared by 7 bases and J by 8 bases, with 20 bases between. This CDR3 spans 13 amino acids. Germline V gene sequence: CDR1 GTSNPN, CDR2 SVGIG (reference sequence).

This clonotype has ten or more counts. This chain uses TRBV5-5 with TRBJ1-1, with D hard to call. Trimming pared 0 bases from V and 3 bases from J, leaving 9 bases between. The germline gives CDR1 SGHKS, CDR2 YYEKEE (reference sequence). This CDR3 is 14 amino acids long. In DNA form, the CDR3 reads TGTGCCAGCAGCTTGGACTCACTGGACACTGAAGCTTTCTTT. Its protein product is CASSLDSLDTEAFF.

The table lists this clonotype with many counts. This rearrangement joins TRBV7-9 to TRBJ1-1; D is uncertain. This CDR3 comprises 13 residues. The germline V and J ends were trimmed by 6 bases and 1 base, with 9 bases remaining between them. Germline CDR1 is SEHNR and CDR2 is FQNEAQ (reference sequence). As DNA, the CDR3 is TGTGCCAGCAGACCCGACCAGAACACTGAAGCTTTCTTT. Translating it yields CASRPDQNTEAFF.

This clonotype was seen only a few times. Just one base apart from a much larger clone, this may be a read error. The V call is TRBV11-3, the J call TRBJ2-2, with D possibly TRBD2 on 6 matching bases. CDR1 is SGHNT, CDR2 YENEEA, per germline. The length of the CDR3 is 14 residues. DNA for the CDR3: TGTGCCAGCAGCCACCGAGGGCCGACCGGGGGGCTGTTTTTT. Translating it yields CASSHRGPTGGLFF.

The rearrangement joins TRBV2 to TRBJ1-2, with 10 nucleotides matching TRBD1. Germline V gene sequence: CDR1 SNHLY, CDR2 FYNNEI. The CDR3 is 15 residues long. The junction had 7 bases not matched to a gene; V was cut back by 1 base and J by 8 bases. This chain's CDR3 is CASSEDRDRGGGYTF. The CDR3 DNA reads TGTGCCAGCAGTGAAGACCGGGACAGGGGTGGGGGCTACACCTTC. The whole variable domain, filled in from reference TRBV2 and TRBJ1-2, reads EPEVTQTPSHQVTQMGQEVILRCVPISNHLYFYWYRQILGQKVEFLVSFYNNEISEKSEIFDDQFSVERPDGSNFTLKIRSTKLEDSAMYFCASSEDRDRGGGYTFGSGTRLTVV.